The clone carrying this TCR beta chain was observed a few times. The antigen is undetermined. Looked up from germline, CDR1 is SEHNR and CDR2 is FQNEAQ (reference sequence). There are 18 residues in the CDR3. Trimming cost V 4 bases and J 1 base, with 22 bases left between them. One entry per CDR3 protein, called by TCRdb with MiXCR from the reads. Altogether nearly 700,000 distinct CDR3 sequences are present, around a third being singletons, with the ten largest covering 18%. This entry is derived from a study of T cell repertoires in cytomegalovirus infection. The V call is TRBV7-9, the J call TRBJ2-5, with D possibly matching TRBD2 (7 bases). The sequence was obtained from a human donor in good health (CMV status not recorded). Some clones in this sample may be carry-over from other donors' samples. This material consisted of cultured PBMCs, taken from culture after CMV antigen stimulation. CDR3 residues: CASSYRPRGGRIQETQYF. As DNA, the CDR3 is TGTGCCAGCAGCTACCGCCCTAGGGGGGGGCGTATCCAAGAGACCCAGTACTTC. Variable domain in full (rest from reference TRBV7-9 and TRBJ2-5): DTGVSQNPRHKITKRGQNVTFRCDPISEHNRLYWYRQTLGQGPEFLTYFQNEAQLEKSRLLSDRFSAERPKGSFSTLEIQRTEQGDSAMYLCASSYRPRGGRIQETQYFGPGTRLLVL.